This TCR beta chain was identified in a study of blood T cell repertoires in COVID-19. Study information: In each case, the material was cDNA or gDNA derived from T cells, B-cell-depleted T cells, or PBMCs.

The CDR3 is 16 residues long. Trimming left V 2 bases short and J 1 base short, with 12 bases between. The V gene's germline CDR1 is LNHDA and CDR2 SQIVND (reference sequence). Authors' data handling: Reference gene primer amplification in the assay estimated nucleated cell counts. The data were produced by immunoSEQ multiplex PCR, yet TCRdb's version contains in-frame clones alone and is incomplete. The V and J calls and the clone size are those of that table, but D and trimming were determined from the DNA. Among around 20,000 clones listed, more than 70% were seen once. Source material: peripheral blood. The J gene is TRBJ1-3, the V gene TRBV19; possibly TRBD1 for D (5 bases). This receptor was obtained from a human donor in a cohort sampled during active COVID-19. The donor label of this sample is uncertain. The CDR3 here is CASSINSGLSGNTIYF. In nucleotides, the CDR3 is TGTGCCAGTAGTATAAATTCGGGACTGTCTGGAAACACCATATATTTT.